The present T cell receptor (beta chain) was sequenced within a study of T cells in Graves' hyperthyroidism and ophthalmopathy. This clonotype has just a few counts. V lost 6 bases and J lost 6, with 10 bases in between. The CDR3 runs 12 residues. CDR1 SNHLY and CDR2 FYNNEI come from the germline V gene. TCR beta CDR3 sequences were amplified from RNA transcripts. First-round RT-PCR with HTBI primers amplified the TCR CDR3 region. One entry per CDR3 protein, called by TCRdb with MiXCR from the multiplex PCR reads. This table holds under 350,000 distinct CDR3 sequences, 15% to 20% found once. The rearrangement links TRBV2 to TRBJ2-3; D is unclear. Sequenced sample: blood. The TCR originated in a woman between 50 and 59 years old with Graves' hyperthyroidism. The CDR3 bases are TGTGCCAGCAGCGTTCGTGTCGATACGCAGTATTTT. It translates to CASSVRVDTQYF.